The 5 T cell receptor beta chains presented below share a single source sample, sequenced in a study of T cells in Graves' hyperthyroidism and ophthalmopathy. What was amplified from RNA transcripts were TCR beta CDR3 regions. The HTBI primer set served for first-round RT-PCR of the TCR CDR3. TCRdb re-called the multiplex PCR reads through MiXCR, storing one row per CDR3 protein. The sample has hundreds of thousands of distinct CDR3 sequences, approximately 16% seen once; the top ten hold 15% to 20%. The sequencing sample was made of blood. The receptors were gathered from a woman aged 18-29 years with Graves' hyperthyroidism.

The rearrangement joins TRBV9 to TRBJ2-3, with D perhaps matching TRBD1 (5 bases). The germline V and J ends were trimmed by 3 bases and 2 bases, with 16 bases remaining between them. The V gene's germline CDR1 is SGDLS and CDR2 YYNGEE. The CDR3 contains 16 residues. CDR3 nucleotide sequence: TGTGCCAGCAGCGCCGAAGGGGTGCTCCCCACAGATACGCAGTATTTT. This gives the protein CASSAEGVLPTDTQYF.

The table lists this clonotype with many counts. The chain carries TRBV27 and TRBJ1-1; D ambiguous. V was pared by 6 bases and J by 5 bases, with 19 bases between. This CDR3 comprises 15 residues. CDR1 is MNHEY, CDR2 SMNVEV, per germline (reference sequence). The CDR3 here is CASSLRAGGRTEAFF. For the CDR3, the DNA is TGTGCCAGCAGCCTCCGAGCAGGAGGGAGAACTGAAGCTTTCTTT.

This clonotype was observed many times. CDR3 sequence (DNA): TGTGCCAGCAGTGGACCAGGGGGTCAGGAGACCCAGTACTTC. Protein: CASSGPGGQETQYF. V and J are TRBV28 and TRBJ2-5, with 7 nucleotides matching TRBD1. This CDR3 region has 14 residues. Trimming at V came to 5 bases and at J to 5 bases, leaving 8 bases not matched to a gene. In germline, CDR1 is MDHEN, CDR2 SYDVKM.

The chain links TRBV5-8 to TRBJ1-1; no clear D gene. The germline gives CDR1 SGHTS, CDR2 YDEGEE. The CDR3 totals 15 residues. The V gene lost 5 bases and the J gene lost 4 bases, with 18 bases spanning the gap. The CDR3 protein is CASRLQSTVFTEAFF. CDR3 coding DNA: TGTGCCAGCAGGTTACAGTCTACAGTATTCACTGAAGCTTTCTTT. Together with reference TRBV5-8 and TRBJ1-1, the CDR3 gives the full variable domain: EAGVTQSPTHLIKTRGQQATLRCSPISGHTSVYWYQQALGLGLQFLLWYDEGEERNRGNFPPRFSGRQFPNYSSELNVNALELEDSALYLCASRLQSTVFTEAFFGQGTRLTVV.

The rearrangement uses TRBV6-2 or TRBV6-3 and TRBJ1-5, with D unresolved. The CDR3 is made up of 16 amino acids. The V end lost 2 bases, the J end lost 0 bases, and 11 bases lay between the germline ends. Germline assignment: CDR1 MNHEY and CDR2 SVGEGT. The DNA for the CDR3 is TGTGCCAGCAGTTACGATCTTTCCTATAGCAATCAGCCCCAGCATTTT. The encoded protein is CASSYDLSYSNQPQHF.